The 21 T cell receptor beta chains presented below share a single source sample, sequenced in a study of OX40 agonist ivuxolimab in advanced cancers. Libraries were prepared by immunoSEQ multiplex PCR; TCRdb keeps only in-frame clonotypes and omits some of them. The data contain around 18,000 clones, approximately 80% of them singletons. The sequencing here drew on CD4+ or CD8+ T cells sorted from blood, taken in a trial of the OX40 agonist ivuxolimab. These receptors originate from an adult with an advanced solid tumor such as melanoma, head and neck, liver or kidney cancer.

The CDR3 region is CASSIFGRNQPQHF. CDR3 bases: TGTGCCAGTAGTATATTTGGACGGAATCAGCCCCAGCATTTT. The chain links TRBV19 to TRBJ1-5; D gene unclear. CDR1 and CDR2 from the germline V gene are LNHDA and SQIVND (reference sequence). The CDR3 has 14 amino acids. V dropped 2 bases and J dropped 4 bases, with 9 bases sitting between them.

The chain is built from TRBV27 and TRBJ1-5, with 7 positions matching TRBD1. There are 16 residues in the CDR3. The germline CDR1 and CDR2 sequences are MNHEY and SMNVEV (reference sequence). V shed 2 bases, J shed 4 bases, and the junction held 8 bases outside the gene matches. CDR3 protein: CASSLIFQGGNQPQHF. The CDR3 DNA follows: TGTGCCAGCAGTTTAATCTTCCAGGGGGGAAATCAGCCCCAGCATTTT.

This clone appeared once. The chain's CDR3 is CASSQPSSGSHEQYF. The CDR3 DNA sequence: TGTGCCAGCAGCCAGCCCTCTAGCGGGAGTCACGAGCAGTACTTC. The gene calls are TRBV14 and TRBJ2-7; 10 nucleotides agree with TRBD2. Germline V gives CDR1 SGHDN, CDR2 FVKESK. J was trimmed by 5 bases and V by 3 bases; bases with no gene match: 7. The CDR3 sequence is 15 residues long.

The V call is TRBV5-4, the J call TRBJ2-7, with D uncertain. Germline lookup yields CDR1 SGHNT and CDR2 YYREEE (reference sequence). The CDR3 is 13 amino acids. V gave up 1 base and J gave up 7 bases, with 12 bases separating them. For the CDR3, the DNA is TGTGCCAGCAGCTTGCAAGGGTTAGCAGAGCAGTACTTC. It yields the protein CASSLQGLAEQYF. Based on the CDR3 plus reference TRBV5-4 and TRBJ2-7, the full variable domain is ETGVTQSPTHLIKTRGQQVTLRCSSQSGHNTVSWYQQALGQGPQFIFQYYREEENGRGNFPPRFSGLQFPNYSSELNVNALELDDSALYLCASSLQGLAEQYFGPGTRLTVT.

This sequence joins TRBV5-6 and TRBJ1-1, with a possible D match to TRBD1 (6 bases). Germline-derived CDR1 and CDR2 are SGHDT and YYEEEE. With 2 bases removed from V and 7 bases from J, the gap between germline ends came to 18 bases. This CDR3 spans 15 amino acids. The CDR3 region has the DNA TGTGCCAGCAGCTTCCCGACAGGCGCCCAGGTTGAAGCTTTCTTT. This gives the protein CASSFPTGAQVEAFF. Using reference TRBV5-6 and TRBJ1-1 for the parts outside the CDR3, the full variable domain is DAGVTQSPTHLIKTRGQQVTLRCSPKSGHDTVSWYQQALGQGPQFIFQYYEEEERQRGNFPDRFSGHQFPNYSSELNVNALLLGDSALYLCASSFPTGAQVEAFFGQGTRLTVV.

The J gene is TRBJ2-5, the V gene TRBV18; D perhaps matches TRBD2 (5 bases). Trimming took off 2 bases at V and 1 base at J, with 8 bases between the two ends. Germline CDR1 and CDR2: KGHSH and LQKENI. The CDR3 sequence is 14 residues long. DNA for the CDR3: TGTGCCAGCTCACCAACCAGCGGCCAAGAGACCCAGTACTTC. Its protein product is CASSPTSGQETQYF. The complete variable domain, with remaining parts taken from reference TRBV18 and TRBJ2-5, reads NAGVMQNPRHLVRRRGQEARLRCSPMKGHSHVYWYRQLPEEGLKFMVYLQKENIIDESGMPKERFSAEFPKEGPSILRIQQVVRGDSAAYFCASSPTSGQETQYFGPGTRLLVL.

V usage is TRBV21-1 and J usage is TRBJ1-3. TRBV21-1 is a documented pseudogene. The CDR3 extends over 15 amino acids. DNA of the CDR3: TGTGCCAGCAGCGGCCTACTCTTCTCTGGAAACACCATATATTTT. Translation gives CASSGLLFSGNTIYF.

The genes are TRBV11-1 and TRBJ2-3; TRBD2 matches at 11 bases. Germline CDR1 is SGHAT and CDR2 is FQDESV (reference sequence). The CDR3 consists of 17 residues. The V and J ends lost 5 bases and 4 bases, in that order; junction bases with no gene match: 11. CDR3 sequence: CASSQPVLAGAPDTQYF. Here the CDR3 DNA reads TGTGCCAGCAGCCAACCGGTACTAGCGGGAGCTCCAGATACGCAGTATTTT. The full variable domain, its missing parts supplied by reference TRBV11-1 and TRBJ2-3, is EAEVAQSPRYKITEKSQAVAFWCDPISGHATLYWYRQILGQGPELLVQFQDESVVDDSQLPKDRFSAERLKGVDSTLKIQPAELGDSAMYLCASSQPVLAGAPDTQYFGPGTRLTVL.

This chain joins TRBV5-1 and TRBJ2-1; TRBD2 aligns across 9 bases. The CDR3 totals 15 residues. With V trimmed by 5 bases and J by 4 bases, 7 bases remained unmatched. Germline-derived CDR1 and CDR2 are SGHRS and YFSETQ. The CDR3 DNA sequence: TGCGCCAGCAGACCGACTAGCGGTGCTTACAATGAGCAGTTCTTC. As protein: CASRPTSGAYNEQFF.

The chain combines TRBV19 with TRBJ1-5, with D maybe TRBD1 (5 bases). The germline V gene encodes CDR1 LNHDA and CDR2 SQIVND (reference sequence). V lost 3 bases to trimming and J lost 3 bases, with 12 bases between them. This CDR3 has 15 residues. DNA of the CDR3: TGTGCCAGTAGTATTGCTGGGGCCTACAATCAGCCCCAGCATTTT. It specifies CASSIAGAYNQPQHF.

The chain has TRBV5-1 and TRBJ2-1; tentative D call: TRBD2 (6 bases). The CDR3 loop spans 15 amino acids. From germline, CDR1 is SGHRS and CDR2 YFSETQ. The V end lost 3 bases, the J end lost 3 bases, and 13 bases lay between the germline ends. CDR3 amino acids: CASSSGTGHYNEQFF. In nucleotides, the CDR3 is TGCGCCAGCAGCTCGGGGACTGGGCACTACAATGAGCAGTTCTTC.

This chain uses TRBV6-5 with TRBJ1-1; D is unclear. This CDR3 is built from 14 residues. Germline loops: CDR1 MNHEY, CDR2 SVGAGI. Deletions cut 6 bases from V and 0 bases from J, with 11 bases between. The CDR3: CASREKGLNTEAFF. The CDR3 DNA is TGTGCCAGCAGGGAGAAGGGCCTGAACACTGAAGCTTTCTTT.

The chain recombines TRBV9 with TRBJ1-2; no clear D. V was clipped by 3 bases and J by 4 bases, with 10 bases between them. Per the germline V gene, CDR1 is SGDLS and CDR2 is YYNGEE. The CDR3 sequence is 13 residues long. The CDR3: CASSATVRYGYTF. The CDR3 DNA reads TGTGCCAGCAGCGCTACCGTCCGCTATGGCTACACCTTC.

The chain couples TRBV7-3 to TRBJ2-3; the D is unclear. Germline V gene sequence: CDR1 SGHTA, CDR2 FQGTGA. V gave up 2 bases and J gave up 5 bases, with 11 bases separating them. The CDR3 extends over 14 amino acids. The CDR3 DNA reads TGTGCCAGCAGCTTAGGCTCACGGCTAGATACGCAGTATTTT. It is translated as CASSLGSRLDTQYF.

This clone was recorded a few times. V and J are TRBV5-4 and TRBJ2-1, with TRBD1 as a possible D gene (5 bases). The CDR3 has 15 residues. V was cut by 0 bases and J by 8 bases, with 15 bases left in between. Germline V gene data show CDR1 as SGHNT and CDR2 as YYREEE (reference sequence). The CDR3 DNA reads as TGTGCCAGCAGCTTGGGGGGAAAGGGGTTCCATGAGCAGTTCTTC. This encodes CASSLGGKGFHEQFF.

This clone was recorded a few times. The gene calls are TRBV28 and TRBJ1-1; D is ambiguous. V gave up 5 bases and J gave up 4 bases, with 8 bases separating them. Germline lookup yields CDR1 MDHEN and CDR2 SYDVKM. This CDR3 has 12 residues. CDR3 loop: CASSVVGTEAFF. Here the CDR3 DNA reads TGTGCCAGCAGTGTGGTCGGCACTGAAGCTTTCTTT.

This rearrangement joins TRBV18 to TRBJ2-5; the D is unclear. Germline V lookup: CDR1 KGHSH, CDR2 LQKENI. Deletions cut 0 bases from V and 4 bases from J, with 3 bases between. The CDR3 loop spans 12 amino acids. The CDR3 nucleotides are TGTGCCAGCTCACCACCCACAGAGACCCAGTACTTC. This translates into CASSPPTETQYF.

This rearrangement joins TRBV5-4 to TRBJ1-1; 12 bases match TRBD1. Trimming at V came to 2 bases and at J to 4 bases, leaving 9 bases not matched to a gene. From germline, CDR1 is SGHNT and CDR2 YYREEE (reference sequence). CDR3 size: 17 residues. CDR3 nucleotides: TGTGCCAGCAGCTTCGGGACAGGGGGCGGAGTGGGCACTGAAGCTTTCTTT. It translates to CASSFGTGGGVGTEAFF.

The V and J genes are TRBV7-9 and TRBJ2-2; 7 nucleotides align to TRBD1. From germline, CDR1 is SEHNR and CDR2 FQNEAQ (reference sequence). Unmatched junction bases numbered 6, after V lost 5 bases and J lost 0 bases. The CDR3 consists of 16 residues. The CDR3 nucleotides are TGTGCCAGCAGCCCGACAGGGCCCGCGAACACCGGGGAGCTGTTTTTT. This sequence encodes CASSPTGPANTGELFF.

The chain carries TRBV7-2 and TRBJ2-3; 7 bases are shared with TRBD2. The trim removed 4 bases at V and 4 bases at J, leaving 8 bases unmatched. Germline assignment: CDR1 SGHTA and CDR2 FQGNSA. The CDR3 runs to 15 residues. CDR3 nucleotide sequence: TGTGCCAGCAGCTCCATGGGACTACGGTCAGATACGCAGTATTTT. This translates into CASSSMGLRSDTQYF.

The genes are TRBV5-5 and TRBJ2-3; D is possibly TRBD2 (6 bases). V lost 2 bases and J lost 3, with 10 bases in between. The CDR3 consists of 14 residues. Germline CDR1 SGHKS, CDR2 YYEKEE (reference sequence). CDR3 DNA sequence: TGTGCCAGCAGCTTAGGAGGGTCGACAGATACGCAGTATTTT. It translates to CASSLGGSTDTQYF.